This TCR beta chain was captured in a study of identical twins. Study-level points and caveats: Excess low generation probability was seen in twin-shared out-of-frame alpha sequences.

TCRdb reprocessed the 5' RACE reads via MiXCR and lists one record per CDR3 protein. This sample has some 1,600,000 distinct CDR3 sequences; around a third occur once, and the top ten carry approximately 0.25%. A remark on this clonotype: Its target is not known. One junction end does not reproduce the germline sequence, and a read error may be involved.

CDR3 size: 15 residues. CDR1 is SGHVS and CDR2 is FQNEAQ in the germline V gene. Specimen: cord blood. The chain uses TRBV7-8 and TRBJ1-6, with no clear D. This TCR came from a newborn girl in good health. As DNA, the CDR3 is TGTGCCAGCAGCTTACTAAGCTCCTATAGTTCACCCCTCCACTTT. Protein sequence: CASSLLSSYSSPLHF.